These 10 T cell receptor beta chains were all obtained from the same sample, sequenced in a study of control samples from healthy donors and cancer patients. Profiled with immunoSEQ multiplex PCR; TCRdb holds only in-frame clones, not every one. The data hold some 70,000 clones, with 65% to 85% observed a single time. Input material: blood. These receptors originate from a man in his sixties in good health.

The chain joins TRBV4-2 to TRBJ2-2; no clear D. V lost 7 bases to trimming and J lost 6 bases, with 12 bases between them. The germline CDR1 and CDR2 sequences are LGHNA and YNFKEQ. The CDR3 sequence is 13 residues long. Here the CDR3 DNA reads TGTGCCAGCACCCTGTATGGGGCCGGGGAGCTGTTTTTT. Residues: CASTLYGAGELFF.

This clone was counted once. The chain combines TRBV6-4 with TRBJ2-3; 10 bases align to TRBD2. The J segment lost 5 bases and the V segment lost 1 base, leaving 6 bases of the junction unmatched. Germline lookup yields CDR1 MRHNA and CDR2 SNTAGT. The CDR3 sequence is 16 residues long. CDR3 protein: CASSDFLAGVQDTQYF. CDR3 in DNA: TGTGCCAGCAGTGACTTCCTAGCGGGAGTGCAAGATACGCAGTATTTT.

The gene calls are TRBV5-1 and TRBJ1-2, with D hard to call. This CDR3 has 13 amino acids. From germline, CDR1 is SGHRS and CDR2 YFSETQ. With 2 bases removed from V and 2 bases from J, the gap between germline ends came to 7 bases. In nucleotides, the CDR3 is TGCGCCAGCAGCTTTGACCAAAACTATGGCTACACCTTC. Amino acid sequence: CASSFDQNYGYTF.

The gene calls are TRBV4-2 and TRBJ2-1; possibly TRBD1 for D (5 bases). The CDR3 is 16 amino acids. CDR1 is LGHNA, CDR2 YNFKEQ, per germline. The V end was cut by 0 bases, the J end by 2 bases, with 11 bases between. CDR3 nucleotides: TGTGCCAGCAGCCAAGAAGTGGCAGGGACCTACAATGAGCAGTTCTTC. Translating it yields CASSQEVAGTYNEQFF.

By frequency in the sample, this clone is medium-sized (0.01 to 0.1%). The chain recombines TRBV28 with TRBJ1-5; 11 nucleotides match TRBD1. Germline V gene sequence: CDR1 MDHEN, CDR2 SYDVKM. The CDR3 is 16 amino acids. Trimming removed 5 bases from V and 6 bases from J; junction bases left unmatched: 9. The CDR3 loop reads CASSPRGQGAGQPQHF. In nucleotides, the CDR3 is TGTGCCAGCAGTCCCAGAGGACAGGGGGCTGGTCAGCCCCAGCATTTT.

This chain connects TRBV5-6 to TRBJ1-1; a possible D gene is TRBD1 (5 bases). Trimming pared 0 bases from V and 5 bases from J, leaving 14 bases between. The CDR3 runs to 15 residues. Germline V CDR1 and CDR2: SGHDT, YYEEEE. The CDR3 DNA reads TGTGCCAGCAGCTTGGCCACGGGGGAGAGAACTGAAGCTTTCTTT. Translated, it gives CASSLATGERTEAFF.

V usage is TRBV7-9 and J usage is TRBJ1-2; tentative D call: TRBD1 (5 bases). The CDR3 spans 14 residues. Germline V CDR1 and CDR2: SEHNR, FQNEAQ (reference sequence). V lost 1 base and J lost 7, with 13 bases in between. Written as DNA, the CDR3 is TGTGCCAGCAGCTTAGGGCAGGGCTTGCGTGGCTACACCTTC. Translation gives CASSLGQGLRGYTF.

This clone turned up a few times. Here the CDR3 DNA reads TGTGCCAGCAGTTTACAAAACACTGAAGCTTTCTTT. It yields the protein CASSLQNTEAFF. The V call is TRBV28, the J call TRBJ1-1; D uncertain. V lost 2 bases and J lost 2, with 3 bases in between. Germline V gene data show CDR1 as MDHEN and CDR2 as SYDVKM. The CDR3 runs 12 residues. Combining the CDR3 with reference TRBV28 and TRBJ1-1 gives the whole variable domain DVKVTQSSRYLVKRTGEKVFLECVQDMDHENMFWYRQDPGLGLRLIYFSYDVKMKEKGDIPEGYSVSREKKERFSLILESASTNQTSMYLCASSLQNTEAFFGQGTRLTVV.

The CDR3 region has the DNA TGTGCCAGCAGTTTTACAGGAACACTTGAAGCTTTCTTT. It translates to CASSFTGTLEAFF. V usage is TRBV28 and J usage is TRBJ1-1; D may be TRBD1 (5 bases). The CDR3 consists of 13 residues. V lost 3 bases and J 7 bases, leaving 12 bases between the germline ends. Per germline, CDR1 MDHEN and CDR2 SYDVKM.

This chain links TRBV30 with TRBJ1-2; 7 nucleotides align to TRBD1. V shed 7 bases, J shed 8 bases, and the junction held 13 bases outside the gene matches. The CDR3 is made up of 13 amino acids. Germline V gene sequence: CDR1 GTSNPN, CDR2 SVGIG (reference sequence). The CDR3 DNA is TGTGCCTCCCACCCGGGACAGCATTCGGGCTACACCTTC. Translating gives CASHPGQHSGYTF.